This entry is about one T cell receptor beta chain. The sample is drawn from a study of shared T cell receptors in the human thymus. The V segment lost 5 bases and the J segment 6 bases; nucleotides outside the gene matches: 4. Germline V gene sequence: CDR1 MGHDK, CDR2 SYGVNS. The CDR3 totals 14 residues. Sequencing used immunoSEQ multiplex PCR; TCRdb keeps in-frame clones, though not all of them. The profile shows just under 550,000 clones, roughly 74% of them singletons. The sample was also reused in another study, on human thymus T cells.

The receptor's source is a boy younger than two with a congenital heart defect. Sequenced sample: thymocytes. The rearrangement joins TRBV25-1 to TRBJ2-1; 10 bases are shared with TRBD1. DNA for the CDR3: TGTGCCAGCAGTCCCGGGACAGGGGCCAATGAGCAGTTCTTC. This codes for CASSPGTGANEQFF.